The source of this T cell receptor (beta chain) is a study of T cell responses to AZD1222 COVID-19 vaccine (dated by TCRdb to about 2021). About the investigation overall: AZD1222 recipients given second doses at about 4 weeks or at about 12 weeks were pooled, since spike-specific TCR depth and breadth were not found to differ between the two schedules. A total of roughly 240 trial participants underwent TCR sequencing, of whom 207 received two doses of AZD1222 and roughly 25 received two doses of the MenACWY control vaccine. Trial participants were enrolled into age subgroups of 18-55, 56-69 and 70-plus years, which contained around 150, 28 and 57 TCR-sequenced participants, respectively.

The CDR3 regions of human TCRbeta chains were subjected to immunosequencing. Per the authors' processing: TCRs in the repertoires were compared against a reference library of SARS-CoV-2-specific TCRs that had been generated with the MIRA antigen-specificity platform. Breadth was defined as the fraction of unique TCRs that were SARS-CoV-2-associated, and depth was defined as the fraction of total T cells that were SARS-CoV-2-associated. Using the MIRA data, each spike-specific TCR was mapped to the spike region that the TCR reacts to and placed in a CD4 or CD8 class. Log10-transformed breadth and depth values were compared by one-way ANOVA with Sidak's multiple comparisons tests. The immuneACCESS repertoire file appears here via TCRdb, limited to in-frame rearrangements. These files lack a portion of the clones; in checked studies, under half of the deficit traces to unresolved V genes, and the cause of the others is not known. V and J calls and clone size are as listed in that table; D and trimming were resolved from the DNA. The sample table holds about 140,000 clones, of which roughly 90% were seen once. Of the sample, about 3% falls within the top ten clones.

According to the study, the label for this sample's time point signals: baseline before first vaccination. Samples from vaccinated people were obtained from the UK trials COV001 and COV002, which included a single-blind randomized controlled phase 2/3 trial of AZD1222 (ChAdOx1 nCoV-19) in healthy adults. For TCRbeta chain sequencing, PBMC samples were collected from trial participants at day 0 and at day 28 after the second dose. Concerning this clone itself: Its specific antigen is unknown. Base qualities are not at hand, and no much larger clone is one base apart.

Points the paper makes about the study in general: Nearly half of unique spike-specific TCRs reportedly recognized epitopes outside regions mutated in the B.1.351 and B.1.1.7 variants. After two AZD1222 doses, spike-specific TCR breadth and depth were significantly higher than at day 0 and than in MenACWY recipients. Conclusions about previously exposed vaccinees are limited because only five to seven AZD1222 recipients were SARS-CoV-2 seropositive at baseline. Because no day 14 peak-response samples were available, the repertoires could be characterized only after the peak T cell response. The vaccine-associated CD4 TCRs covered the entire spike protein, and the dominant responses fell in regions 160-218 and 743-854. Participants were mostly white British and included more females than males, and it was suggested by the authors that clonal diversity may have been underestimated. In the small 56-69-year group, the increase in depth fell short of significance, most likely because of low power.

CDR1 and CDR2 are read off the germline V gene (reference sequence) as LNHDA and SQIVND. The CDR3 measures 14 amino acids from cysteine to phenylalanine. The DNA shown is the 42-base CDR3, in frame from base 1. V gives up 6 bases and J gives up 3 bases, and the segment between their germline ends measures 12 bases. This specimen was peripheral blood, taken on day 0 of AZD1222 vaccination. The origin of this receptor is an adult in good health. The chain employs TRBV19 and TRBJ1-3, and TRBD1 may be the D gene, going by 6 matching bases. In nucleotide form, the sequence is TGTGCCAGTAGCACATTAGGGGGTGGAAACACCATATATTTT. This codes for CASSTLGGGNTIYF.